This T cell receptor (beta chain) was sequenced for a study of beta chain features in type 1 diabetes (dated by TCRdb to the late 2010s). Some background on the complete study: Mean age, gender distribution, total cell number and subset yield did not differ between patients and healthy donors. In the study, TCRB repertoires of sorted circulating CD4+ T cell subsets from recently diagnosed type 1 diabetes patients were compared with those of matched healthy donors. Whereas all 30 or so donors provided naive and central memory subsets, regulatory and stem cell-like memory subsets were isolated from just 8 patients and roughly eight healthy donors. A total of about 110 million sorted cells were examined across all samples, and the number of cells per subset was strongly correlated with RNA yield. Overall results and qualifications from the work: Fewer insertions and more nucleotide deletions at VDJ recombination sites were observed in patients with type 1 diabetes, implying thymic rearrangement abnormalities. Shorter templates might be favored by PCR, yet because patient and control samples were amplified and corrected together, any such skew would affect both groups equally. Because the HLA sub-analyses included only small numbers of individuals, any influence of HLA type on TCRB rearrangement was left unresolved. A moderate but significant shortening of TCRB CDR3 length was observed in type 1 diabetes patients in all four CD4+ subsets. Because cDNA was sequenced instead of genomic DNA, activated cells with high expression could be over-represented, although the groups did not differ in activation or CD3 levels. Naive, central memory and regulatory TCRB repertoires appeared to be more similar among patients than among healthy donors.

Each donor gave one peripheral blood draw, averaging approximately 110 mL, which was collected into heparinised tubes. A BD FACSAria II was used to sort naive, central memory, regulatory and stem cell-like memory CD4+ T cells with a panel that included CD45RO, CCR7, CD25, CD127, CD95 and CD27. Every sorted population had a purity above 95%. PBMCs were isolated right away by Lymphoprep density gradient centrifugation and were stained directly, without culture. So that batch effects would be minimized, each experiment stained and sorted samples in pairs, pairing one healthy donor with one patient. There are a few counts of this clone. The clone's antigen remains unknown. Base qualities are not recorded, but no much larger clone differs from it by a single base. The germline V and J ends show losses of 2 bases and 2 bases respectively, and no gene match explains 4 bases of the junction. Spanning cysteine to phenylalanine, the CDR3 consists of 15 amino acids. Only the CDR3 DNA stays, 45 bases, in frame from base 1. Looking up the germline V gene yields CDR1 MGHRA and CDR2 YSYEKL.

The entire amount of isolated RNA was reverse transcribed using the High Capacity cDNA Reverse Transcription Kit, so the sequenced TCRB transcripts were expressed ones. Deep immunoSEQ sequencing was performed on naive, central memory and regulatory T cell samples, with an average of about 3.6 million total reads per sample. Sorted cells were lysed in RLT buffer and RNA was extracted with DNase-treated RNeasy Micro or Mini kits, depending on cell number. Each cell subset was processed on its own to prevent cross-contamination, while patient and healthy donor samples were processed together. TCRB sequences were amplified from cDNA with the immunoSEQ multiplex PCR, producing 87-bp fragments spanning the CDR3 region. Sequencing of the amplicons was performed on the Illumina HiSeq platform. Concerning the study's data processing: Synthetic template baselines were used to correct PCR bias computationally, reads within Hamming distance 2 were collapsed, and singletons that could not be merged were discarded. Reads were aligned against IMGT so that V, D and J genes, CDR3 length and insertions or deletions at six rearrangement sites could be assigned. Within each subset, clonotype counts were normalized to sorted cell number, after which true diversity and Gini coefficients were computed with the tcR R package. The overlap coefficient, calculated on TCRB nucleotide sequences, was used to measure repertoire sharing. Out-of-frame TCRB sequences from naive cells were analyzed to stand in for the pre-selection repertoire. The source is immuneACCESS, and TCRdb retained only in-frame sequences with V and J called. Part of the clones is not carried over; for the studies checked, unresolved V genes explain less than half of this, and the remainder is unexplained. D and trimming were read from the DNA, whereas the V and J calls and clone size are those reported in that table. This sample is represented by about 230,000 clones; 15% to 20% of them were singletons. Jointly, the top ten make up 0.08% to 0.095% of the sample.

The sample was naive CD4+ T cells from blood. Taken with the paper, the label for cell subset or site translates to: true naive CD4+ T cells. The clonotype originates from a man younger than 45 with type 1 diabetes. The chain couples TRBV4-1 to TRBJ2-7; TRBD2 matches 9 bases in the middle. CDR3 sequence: CASSQQTSGAYEQYF. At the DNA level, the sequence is TGCGCCAGCAGCCAACAGACTAGCGGAGCCTACGAGCAGTACTTC.